This T cell receptor (beta chain) appears in the sequencing data of a study of PD-L1 blockade in urothelial cancer. In regard to this clone: No antigen is known for it.

Time point of the sample: pretreatment peripheral blood. Each patient gave between 1 and 8 samples of peripheral blood mononuclear cells, which were collected pretreatment and during treatment. Study-wide results and caveats: At 3 weeks on treatment, tumor-associated clones expanded more with durable benefit.

Each PCR contained spiked-in synthetic TCR analog templates. Some clones are missing from TCRdb's copy, which holds only in-frame ones; the method was immunoSEQ multiplex PCR. In the table there are 65,000 to 90,000 clones, around 83% of which are singletons. The source of this sequence is a woman aged 70-85 years with urothelial cancer. The material was PBMCs, obtained around atezolizumab (anti-PD-L1) treatment.

The CDR3 sequence is CASRTGTGARQYF. In DNA, the CDR3 is TGTGCCAGCAGAACGGGAACCGGCGCGAGGCAGTACTTC. The chain employs TRBV6-1 and TRBJ2-7; D might be TRBD2 (5 bases). Trimming stripped 6 bases from V and 9 bases from J, with 18 bases between. Germline V gene lookup returns CDR1 MNHNS and CDR2 SASEGT. The CDR3 loop spans 13 amino acids.